This T cell receptor beta chain was captured by sequencing in a study of identical twins. Whole-study findings and limits: For monozygotic twins, models underestimated out-of-frame TCR alpha sharing. Among out-of-frame alpha sequences shared by twins, low generation probability occurred in excess. The presence of invariant MAIT and iNKT cells could partly confound analyses of zero-insertion sequences.

MiXCR, applied by TCRdb to the 5' RACE reads, yields one record per CDR3 protein. Among 1.5 million to 2 million distinct CDR3 sequences listed, 25% to 35% were seen once. Healthy Caucasians, and only they, were the donors. Germline CDR1 MDHEN, CDR2 SYDVKM. V lost 1 base and J 8 bases, leaving 20 bases between the germline ends. This CDR3 is built from 16 residues. With respect to this clonotype: Its antigen is not known. The conserved closing phenylalanine or tryptophan is absent in this CDR3, likely reflecting a read error.

The chain carries TRBV28 and TRBJ1-2; D might be TRBD1 (6 bases). The material sequenced was cord blood. The sequence was collected from a newborn girl in good health. CDR3 DNA: TGTGCCAGCAGTTTATCCAACCCGACCGGGGGCAGCGGCTACACCTTA. This sequence encodes CASSLSNPTGGSGYTL.